This entry features one T cell receptor beta chain sequence. The sample is drawn from a study of CD8+ T cells in alopecia areata. Study-wide context: Treated patients swallowed 5 to 10 mg of oral tofacitinib twice daily.

Patients with alopecia areata provided lesional scalp punch biopsies as well as peripheral blood. Germline lookup yields CDR1 SNHLY and CDR2 FYNNEI. With V trimmed by 7 bases and J by 7 bases, 12 bases remained unmatched. This CDR3 contains 14 residues. RNA extraction and reverse transcription yielded cDNA as sequencing template. Assay: immunoSEQ multiplex PCR; the TCRdb copy retains only in-frame clones and omits some. Of over 85,000 clones listed, over 40% are singletons. Sequencing input: CD4+ T cells sorted from blood. The chain has TRBV2 and TRBJ1-1; 7 bases line up with TRBD1. This TCR came from a human donor with alopecia areata. CDR3 DNA: TGTGCCAGCACCCTTAGACAGGGCGGTATTGAAGCTTTCTTT. Translating it yields CASTLRQGGIEAFF.